A single sample is the source of the 24 T cell receptor beta chains below, sequenced in a study of blood T cell dynamics during melanoma immunotherapy. Data came from immunoSEQ multiplex PCR; TCRdb stores just in-frame clones and leaves some out. The data hold about 16,000 clones, with approximately 89% observed a single time. Time point meaning: pre-treatment baseline. This specimen was blood, taken from a patient treated with checkpoint blockade. The receptors here all came from a human donor with melanoma.

J is TRBJ2-3 and V is TRBV2; D remains ambiguous. From germline, CDR1 is SNHLY and CDR2 FYNNEI. The CDR3 is 15 amino acids. Deletions cut 2 bases from V and 0 bases from J, with 9 bases between. The CDR3: CASSESGFSTDTQYF. The CDR3 region has the DNA TGTGCCAGCAGTGAATCCGGGTTTAGCACAGATACGCAGTATTTT.

V is TRBV15 and J is TRBJ1-2; D call uncertain. V was cut by 1 base and J by 5 bases, with 14 bases left in between. This CDR3 spans 15 amino acids. The germline gives CDR1 LNHNV, CDR2 YYDKDF (reference sequence). CDR3: CATSRAGGQVYGYTF. In DNA, the CDR3 is TGTGCCACCAGCAGAGCCGGAGGGCAGGTTTATGGCTACACCTTC.

This chain joins TRBV6-6 and TRBJ2-2; the match to TRBD2 covers 7 bases. V lost 8 bases to trimming and J lost 2 bases; unmatched junction nucleotides: 11. The CDR3 has 16 residues. The V gene's germline CDR1 is MNHNY and CDR2 SVGAGI (reference sequence). The chain's CDR3 is CASGHRGGSNTGELFF. The CDR3 nucleotides read TGTGCCAGCGGCCACCGGGGAGGGAGTAACACCGGGGAGCTGTTTTTT.

This chain links TRBV27 with TRBJ2-1; D unresolved. This CDR3 has 15 residues. Germline-derived CDR1 and CDR2 are MNHEY and SMNVEV (reference sequence). The V and J ends lost 4 bases and 0 bases respectively, with 10 bases between them. The CDR3 coding sequence is TGTGCCAGCAGTTCCTCGACCTCCTCCTACAATGAGCAGTTCTTC. Amino acid sequence: CASSSSTSSYNEQFF.

This sequence joins TRBV7-8 and TRBJ2-1, with TRBD1 matching 8 bases. The V gene's germline CDR1 is SGHVS and CDR2 FQNEAQ. Trimming removed 4 bases from V and 6 bases from J; junction bases left unmatched: 8. This CDR3 is built from 15 residues. CDR3 loop: CASSSGGYYFNEQFF. The CDR3 DNA is TGTGCCAGCAGCTCAGGGGGCTACTATTTCAATGAGCAGTTCTTC.

CDR3 nucleotides: TGTGCCAGCAGCTCACTAGCGGGGGGAGGCTCCTCAGATACGCAGTATTTT. Translation: CASSSLAGGGSSDTQYF. The chain links TRBV13 to TRBJ2-3; 12 bases fit TRBD2. V shed 4 bases, J shed 4 bases, and the junction held 9 bases outside the gene matches. This CDR3 is built from 17 residues. The germline gives CDR1 PRHDT, CDR2 FYEKMQ (reference sequence).

The V call is TRBV6-5, the J call TRBJ2-7; TRBD2 matches at 14 bases. The germline V gene encodes CDR1 MNHEY and CDR2 SVGAGI. The CDR3 has 15 residues. With V trimmed by 8 bases and J by 7 bases, 10 bases remained unmatched. The CDR3, as DNA: TGTGCCAGCGGCACAGGGACTAGCGGGAGCAGGGAGCAGTACTTC. It is translated as CASGTGTSGSREQYF.

The rearrangement uses TRBV2 and TRBJ1-2; TRBD1 agrees at 10 bases. This CDR3 region has 14 residues. Germline V CDR1 and CDR2: SNHLY, FYNNEI. J lost 4 bases, V lost 6 bases, and 5 bases had no gene match. The CDR3 sequence: CASSQGQGSYGYTF. The CDR3, as DNA: TGTGCCAGCAGCCAGGGACAGGGGTCCTATGGCTACACCTTC.

This chain connects TRBV7-3 to TRBJ2-2; D remains unclear. The CDR3 spans 14 residues. Germline V gene data show CDR1 as SGHTA and CDR2 as FQGTGA. The germline V and J ends were trimmed by 2 bases and 3 bases, with 7 bases remaining between them. The DNA for the CDR3 is TGTGCCAGCAGCTTATCGGCAGACACCGGGGAGCTGTTTTTT. It is translated as CASSLSADTGELFF.

This clone was seen a single time. The gene calls are TRBV6-5 and TRBJ2-3; 9 positions agree with TRBD1. This CDR3 has 15 amino acids. V gave up 7 bases and J gave up 1 base; unmatched junction bases: 6. Per the germline V gene, CDR1 is MNHEY and CDR2 is SVGAGI. CDR3 nucleotides: TGTGCCAGCAAGCGGACAGGGGATCGCACAGATACGCAGTATTTT. It codes for CASKRTGDRTDTQYF.

This chain uses TRBV10-3 with TRBJ1-5; no clear D. Trimming pared 0 bases from V and 7 bases from J, leaving 4 bases between. This CDR3 region has 12 residues. Germline V gene sequence: CDR1 ENHRY, CDR2 SYGVKD. CDR3 sequence reads: CAISESAQPQHF. The CDR3 bases are TGTGCCATCAGTGAGTCCGCGCAGCCCCAGCATTTT.

The chain carries TRBV5-1 and TRBJ2-3; 11 positions agree with TRBD1. CDR3 length: 16 amino acids. Germline V gene sequence: CDR1 SGHRS, CDR2 YFSETQ. J gave up 3 bases and V 2 bases, and 5 bases lay outside the gene matches. The chain's CDR3 is CASSFGGQGETDTQYF. CDR3 DNA sequence: TGCGCCAGCAGCTTCGGGGGACAGGGGGAGACAGATACGCAGTATTTT.

This clone was observed a single time. The chain employs TRBV5-1 and TRBJ2-3, with unresolved D. Germline V gene data show CDR1 as SGHRS and CDR2 as YFSETQ. CDR3 length equals 15 residues. The V end lost 4 bases, the J end lost 0 bases, and 12 bases lay between the germline ends. The CDR3 protein is CASSVEVPSTDTQYF. The DNA of the CDR3 is TGCGCCAGCAGCGTGGAAGTCCCTAGCACAGATACGCAGTATTTT.

The chain employs TRBV7-8 and TRBJ2-7, with TRBD2 identical over 9 bases. The V segment lost 3 bases and the J segment 4 bases; nucleotides outside the gene matches: 4. This CDR3 has 14 residues. CDR1 SGHVS and CDR2 FQNEAQ come from the germline V gene. DNA of the CDR3: TGTGCCAGCAGCTTGACTAGCGGAAATTACGAGCAGTACTTC. Protein sequence: CASSLTSGNYEQYF. Full variable domain (missing parts from reference TRBV7-8 and TRBJ2-7): GAGVSQSPRYKVAKRGQDVALRCDPISGHVSLFWYQQALGQGPEFLTYFQNEAQLDKSGLPSDRFFAERPEGSVSTLKIQRTQQEDSAVYLCASSLTSGNYEQYFGPGTRLTVT.

This chain uses TRBV7-9 with TRBJ2-7, with D perhaps matching TRBD2 (5 bases). Germline CDR1 and CDR2: SEHNR and FQNEAQ (reference sequence). CDR3 length: 15 amino acids. V lost 5 bases and J 1 base, leaving 15 bases between the germline ends. CDR3 region: CASSPPRAESYEQYF. CDR3 bases: TGTGCCAGCAGCCCCCCGCGGGCGGAATCCTACGAGCAGTACTTC.

This clone was picked up one time. The V and J genes are TRBV27 and TRBJ1-2; 7 bases are shared with TRBD1. CDR1 MNHEY and CDR2 SMNVEV come from the germline V gene (reference sequence). This CDR3 comprises 13 residues. V gave up 3 bases and J gave up 8 bases; unmatched junction bases: 6. In nucleotides, the CDR3 is TGTGCCAGCAGTTTTCGACAGGGAAACGGCTACACCTTC. This encodes CASSFRQGNGYTF.

The chain is built from TRBV19 and TRBJ2-1; D possibly uses TRBD1 or TRBD2 (5 bases each). V was shortened by 2 bases and J by 1 base, with 9 bases between the two germline ends. This CDR3 has 15 residues. Germline CDR1 reads LNHDA; CDR2 reads SQIVND (reference sequence). The CDR3 nucleotides are TGTGCCAGTAGTATAAATGGGGGATCCTACAATGAGCAGTTCTTC. Translation: CASSINGGSYNEQFF.

The table lists this clone with a count of one. The genes are TRBV5-8 and TRBJ1-5, with 8 bases identical to TRBD1. The ends lost 1 base at V and 7 bases at J; junction bases unmatched: 10. The CDR3 contains 16 residues. Germline V lookup: CDR1 SGHTS, CDR2 YDEGEE. The CDR3 region is CASSLRIGTGGQPQHF. The CDR3 DNA reads as TGTGCCAGCAGCTTGAGAATAGGAACAGGGGGACAGCCCCAGCATTTT.

This chain joins TRBV5-4 and TRBJ1-2; possibly TRBD1 for D (6 bases). The germline V gene has CDR1 SGHNT and CDR2 YYREEE (reference sequence). This CDR3 is 15 amino acids long. V was cut by 4 bases and J by 4 bases, with 17 bases left in between. CDR3 amino acids: CASSQGTANLYGYTF. Here the CDR3 DNA reads TGTGCCAGCAGCCAGGGGACCGCTAACCTCTATGGCTACACCTTC.

This chain uses TRBV11-2 with TRBJ2-7; D might be TRBD2 (7 bases). The germline V gene encodes CDR1 SGHAT and CDR2 FQNNGV. CDR3 length equals 15 residues. Deletions cut 5 bases from V and 3 bases from J, with 17 bases between. CDR3 residues: CASSQPLGGVYEQYF. DNA of the CDR3: TGTGCCAGCAGCCAGCCCTTAGGGGGGGTCTACGAGCAGTACTTC.

The chain recombines TRBV7-2 with TRBJ2-3; 8 bases match TRBD2. CDR1 is SGHTA, CDR2 FQGNSA, per germline. This CDR3 spans 15 amino acids. Germline trimming cut 0 bases from V and 3 bases from J; bases unmatched to any gene: 2. The CDR3 DNA is TGTGCCAGCAGCTTAGCGGGGACTAGAACAGATACGCAGTATTTT. Translating it yields CASSLAGTRTDTQYF.

J is TRBJ1-4 and V is TRBV18; TRBD1 is a possible D gene (6 bases). The CDR3 sequence is 15 residues long. With 5 bases removed from V and 6 bases from J, the gap between germline ends came to 16 bases. Germline V gene sequence: CDR1 KGHSH, CDR2 LQKENI. CDR3 in amino acids: CASSSIQGRDEKLFF. The CDR3 nucleotides are TGTGCCAGCTCATCAATACAGGGAAGGGATGAAAAACTGTTTTTT.

The chain joins TRBV28 to TRBJ1-5, with D possibly matching TRBD1 (5 bases). V was clipped by 7 bases and J by 0 bases, with 16 bases between them. This CDR3 comprises 16 residues. The germline CDR1 and CDR2 sequences are MDHEN and SYDVKM. CDR3 residues: CASTLGGFNSNQPQHF. CDR3 coding DNA: TGTGCCAGCACACTTGGGGGGTTCAATAGCAATCAGCCCCAGCATTTT.

This sequence joins TRBV28 and TRBJ1-5; D not resolved. Germline loops: CDR1 MDHEN, CDR2 SYDVKM. The CDR3 spans 16 residues. V lost 2 bases to trimming and J lost 0 bases, with 11 bases between them. The CDR3 loop is CASSLPPPSSNQPQHF. The CDR3 coding sequence is TGTGCCAGCAGTTTACCCCCCCCAAGTAGCAATCAGCCCCAGCATTTT.